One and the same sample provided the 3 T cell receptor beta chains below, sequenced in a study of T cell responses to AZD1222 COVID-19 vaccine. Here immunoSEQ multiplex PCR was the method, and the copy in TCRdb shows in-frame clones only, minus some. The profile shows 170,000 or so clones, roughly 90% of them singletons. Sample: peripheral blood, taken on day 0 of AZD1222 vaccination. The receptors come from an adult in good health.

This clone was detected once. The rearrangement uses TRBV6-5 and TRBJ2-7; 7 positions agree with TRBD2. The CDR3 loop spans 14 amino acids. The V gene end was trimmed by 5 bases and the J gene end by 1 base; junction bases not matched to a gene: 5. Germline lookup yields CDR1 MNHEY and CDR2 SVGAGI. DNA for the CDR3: TGTGCCAGCAGTCCCCGCGGGGGATCCTACGAGCAGTACTTC. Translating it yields CASSPRGGSYEQYF.

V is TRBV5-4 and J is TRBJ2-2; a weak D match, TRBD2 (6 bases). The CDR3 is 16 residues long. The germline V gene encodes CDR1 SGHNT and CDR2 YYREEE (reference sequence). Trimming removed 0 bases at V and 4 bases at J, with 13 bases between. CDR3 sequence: CASSLVGGRPTGELFF. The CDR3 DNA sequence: TGTGCCAGCAGCTTGGTAGGTGGGAGGCCCACCGGGGAGCTGTTTTTT.

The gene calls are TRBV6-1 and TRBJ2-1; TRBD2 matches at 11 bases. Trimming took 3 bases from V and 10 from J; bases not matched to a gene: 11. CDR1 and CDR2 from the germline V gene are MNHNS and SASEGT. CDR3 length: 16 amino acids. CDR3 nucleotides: TGTGCCAGCAGTGAGGCCGGTAGCGGGAGGGGTGGGGAGCAGTTCTTC. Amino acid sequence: CASSEAGSGRGGEQFF.